A selection of T cell receptor beta chains follows, all from one sample in a study of identical twins. Each CDR3 protein is one row after TCRdb ran MiXCR on the 5' RACE reads. The sample lists 420,000 or so distinct CDR3 sequences, approximately 17% occurring once. The sample was naive T cells sorted from blood. Source of these receptors: a man aged 50 or older in good health. The CDR3 runs from the conserved cysteine through the conserved F or W. The D gene is left open where the match is weak. Where a row states a size, it is once, few, many or the class of an expanded clone; other rows omit it.

CATRGASTGELFF	TGTGCGACTAGGGGGGCGAGCACCGGGGAGCTGTTTTTT	TRBV6-2/TRBV6-3	TRBJ2-2	many	-
CASSPTSGGAYNEQFF	TGCGCCAGCAGCCCTACTAGCGGGGGGGCCTATAATGAGCAGTTCTTC	TRBV5-1	TRBJ2-1	few	TRBD2
CASRSTQGNYGYTF	TGTGCCAGCAGGTCGACACAGGGCAACTATGGCTACACCTTC	TRBV6-1	TRBJ1-2	-	-
CSVEGGLAGFRETQYF	TGCAGCGTTGAAGGCGGTCTAGCGGGTTTCCGGGAGACCCAGTACTTC	TRBV29-1	TRBJ2-5	-	TRBD2
CASSLQGAIGETQYF	TGCGCCAGCAGCTTACAGGGGGCGATCGGAGAGACCCAGTACTTC	TRBV5-1	TRBJ2-5	few	TRBD1
CASSFQGAADTQYF	TGTGCCAGCAGCTTCCAAGGGGCCGCAGATACGCAGTATTTT	TRBV7-2	TRBJ2-3	-	-
CASSFGSNTGELFF	TGCGCCAGCAGCTTCGGAAGTAACACCGGGGAGCTGTTTTTT	TRBV5-1	TRBJ2-2	many	-
CSASDSGLHEQYF	TGCAGTGCTAGCGACTCCGGATTACACGAGCAGTACTTC	TRBV20-1	TRBJ2-7	many	-
CSVERGGVSTDTQYF	TGCAGCGTTGAACGTGGGGGCGTTAGCACAGATACGCAGTATTTT	TRBV29-1	TRBJ2-3	few	-
CASSQDWTWADTQYF	TGCGCCAGCAGCCAAGACTGGACCTGGGCAGATACGCAGTATTTT	TRBV4-3	TRBJ2-3	-	-
CASSLVLQAYEQYF	TGTGCCAGCAGCTTGGTCCTACAGGCCTACGAGCAGTACTTC	TRBV5-5	TRBJ2-7	few	-
CASSYSGRQPQHF	TGTGCCAGCAGTTACTCCGGCCGGCAGCCCCAGCATTTT	TRBV6-2/TRBV6-3	TRBJ1-5	few	-
CASTGRVVSGGGYTF	TGTGCCAGCACCGGCAGGGTGGTTTCGGGTGGTGGCTACACCTTC	TRBV12-3/TRBV12-4	TRBJ1-2	-	-
CASSLRRGLDEQYF	TGTGCCAGCAGTTTAAGAAGAGGTCTGGACGAGCAGTACTTC	TRBV27	TRBJ2-7	-	-
CASSPGRGDYGYTF	TGTGCCAGCAGCCCCGGGCGGGGTGACTATGGCTACACCTTC	TRBV4-2	TRBJ1-2	-	-
CASSLKNGGESPLHF	TGCGCCAGCAGCCTCAAGAACGGAGGGGAGTCTCCCCTCCACTTT	TRBV4-1	TRBJ1-6	many	-
CASIGTEAFF	TGTGCCAGCATTGGGACTGAAGCTTTCTTT	TRBV6-1	TRBJ1-1	-	-
CASSRGSVGYSYEQYF	TGCGCCAGCAGCCGGGGTAGTGTAGGGTACTCCTACGAGCAGTACTTC	TRBV5-1	TRBJ2-7	few	-
CASSLDGTSGNTGELFF	TGTGCCAGCAGCTTAGACGGGACTAGCGGGAACACCGGGGAGCTGTTTTTT	TRBV13	TRBJ2-2	few	TRBD2
CASSLSLQETQYF	TGTGCCAGCAGCTTGTCCCTACAAGAGACCCAGTACTTC	TRBV5-5	TRBJ2-5	many	-
CASSLQAGSYNEQFF	TGTGCCAGTAGTCTTCAAGCGGGTTCCTACAATGAGCAGTTCTTC	TRBV19	TRBJ2-1	-	-
CASRRLAGAPILTDTQYF	TGCGCCAGCAGACGACTCGCAGGGGCCCCTATCCTCACAGATACGCAGTATTTT	TRBV5-1	TRBJ2-3	-	-
CASSYPRYTGELFF	TGTGCCAGCAGTTACCCTCGTTACACCGGGGAGCTGTTTTTT	TRBV6-5	TRBJ2-2	many	-
CASSLQGFQETQYF	TGCGCCAGCAGCTTACAGGGGTTCCAAGAGACCCAGTACTTC	TRBV5-1	TRBJ2-5	few	TRBD1
CASSQAWGGSGYGYTF	TGCGCCAGCAGCCAAGCATGGGGAGGGAGCGGTTATGGCTACACCTTC	TRBV4-3	TRBJ1-2	few	-
CSARKLAGTNTGELFF	TGCAGTGCTAGAAAACTAGCGGGGACCAACACCGGGGAGCTGTTTTTT	TRBV20-1	TRBJ2-2	many	TRBD2
CASSLTTGQIYEQYF	TGCGCCAGCAGCTTGACGACAGGGCAGATCTACGAGCAGTACTTC	TRBV5-1	TRBJ2-7	-	TRBD1
CASMERMNTEAFF	TGTGCCTCGATGGAGAGGATGAACACTGAAGCTTTCTTT	TRBV10-3	TRBJ1-1	few	-